This entry is about one T cell receptor (beta chain). Its antigen remains unknown. This entry belongs to a study of coeliac disease. Study outcomes and limitations: Control samples showed higher TRB and TRG clonality than intraepithelial and lamina propria samples in active celiac disease.

Here immunoSEQ multiplex PCR was the method, and the copy in TCRdb shows in-frame clones only, minus some. This sample has 3,000 to 4,000 clones, with roughly 70% found just once. The sample taken for sequencing was intraepithelial lymphocytes from the gut. The sequence was collected from a man in his late teens or twenties with celiac disease on a gluten-free diet.

Here the CDR3 DNA reads TGTGCCAGCAGCTTGGGTCGACAGGGGACTAACTATGGCTACACCTTC. This gives the protein CASSLGRQGTNYGYTF. The chain combines TRBV5-6 with TRBJ1-2, with 8 bases lining up with TRBD1. This CDR3 has 16 amino acids. Germline CDR1 reads SGHDT; CDR2 reads YYEEEE. V was pared by 0 bases and J by 0 bases, with 4 bases of the junction left unmatched.